This passage covers 18 T cell receptor beta chains from one sample sequenced in a study of lymphopenia after photon versus proton radiotherapy (dated by TCRdb to about 2019). Libraries came from the immunoSEQ multiplex PCR assay. TCRdb limited this immuneACCESS table to in-frame rearrangements with V and J called. A share of clones is missing; checked studies link under half to unresolved V genes, and the rest is unexplained. The sample has under 30,000 clones on record, 84% of them singletons. The ten largest make up roughly 23% of the sample. The specimen was peripheral blood, collected from a patient treated with photon-based radiotherapy. Receptors originate from a man aged 35 to 55 with gastric cancer.

This chain links TRBV30 with TRBJ2-5; D not certain. Germline loops: CDR1 GTSNPN, CDR2 SVGIG (reference sequence). Trimming removed 2 bases from V and 5 bases from J, with 9 bases in between. The CDR3 has 12 amino acids. The DNA of the CDR3 is TGTGCCTGGAGTAGTACCATCGAGACCCAGTACTTC. Protein product: CAWSSTIETQYF. Using reference TRBV30 and TRBJ2-5 for the parts outside the CDR3, the full variable domain is SQTIHQWPATLVQPVGSPLSLECTVEGTSNPNLYWYRQAAGRGLQLLFYSVGIGQISSEVPQNLSASRPQDRQFILSSKKLLLSDSGFYLCAWSSTIETQYFGPGTRLLVL.

The chain employs TRBV21-1 and TRBJ2-7; the table names TRBD1, a call not compared with the DNA. TRBV21-1 is given as a pseudogene. The CDR3 is 17 residues long. The CDR3 DNA follows: TGTGCCAGCAGCAAGTTGGGCCTTGGGACACTCGCCTACGAGCAGTACTTC. This sequence encodes CASSKLGLGTLAYEQYF.

This sequence joins TRBV6-5 and TRBJ2-1, with D perhaps TRBD1 (6 bases). The CDR3 sequence is 12 residues long. The ends were cut back, 6 bases at V and 7 bases at J, with 10 bases in the middle. Germline CDR1 is MNHEY and CDR2 is SVGAGI. CDR3 sequence (DNA): TGTGCCAGCAGCTGGACAGTAAATGAGCAGTTCTTC. Translating gives CASSWTVNEQFF.

The chain combines TRBV7-9 with TRBJ2-5, with D unresolved. Germline loops: CDR1 SEHNR, CDR2 FQNEAQ (reference sequence). With 5 bases removed from V and 2 bases from J, the gap between germline ends came to 6 bases. CDR3 size: 12 residues. CDR3 DNA: TGTGCCAGCAGCCGGGTGCAAGAGACCCAGTACTTC. Its translation: CASSRVQETQYF.

The CDR3 nucleotides read TGTGCCAGCAGCTTAGATGGCTCAGTCATGGATACGCAGTATTTT. Its protein is CASSLDGSVMDTQYF. The chain couples TRBV11-2 to TRBJ2-3; D ambiguous. There are 15 residues in the CDR3. Germline CDR1 reads SGHAT; CDR2 reads FQNNGV. V shed 0 bases and J shed 6 bases, with 13 bases lying between them.

CDR3: CASSPSGGAQFSYNEQFF. CDR3 coding DNA: TGTGCCAGCAGCCCTAGCGGGGGCGCGCAGTTTTCCTACAATGAGCAGTTCTTC. V and J are TRBV7-9 and TRBJ2-1, with 10 bases that match TRBD2. V shed 5 bases, J shed 1 base, and the junction held 11 bases outside the gene matches. CDR3 length: 18 amino acids. Germline V gives CDR1 SEHNR, CDR2 FQNEAQ (reference sequence).

This clone was seen a single time. The genes are TRBV7-2 and TRBJ2-5, with D perhaps assigned TRBD1 or TRBD2 (6 bases each). Between the trimmed V and J ends, which lost 5 bases and 5 bases, there was a span of 18 bases. The CDR3 has 15 amino acids. Per the germline V gene, CDR1 is SGHTA and CDR2 is FQGNSA. CDR3 DNA sequence: TGTGCCAGCAGCGGGGGCCGGGGGAACGAGGAGACCCAGTACTTC. This gives the protein CASSGGRGNEETQYF.

The chain joins TRBV5-4 to TRBJ1-2, with 8 bases lining up with TRBD1. J was trimmed by 2 bases and V by 3 bases; bases with no gene match: 9. Germline CDR1 is SGHNT and CDR2 is YYREEE (reference sequence). The CDR3 is 16 amino acids. CDR3 sequence reads: CASSSNRQGQNYGYTF. CDR3 DNA: TGTGCCAGCAGCTCAAACCGACAGGGGCAAAACTATGGCTACACCTTC.

V and J are TRBV18 and TRBJ2-4; D is perhaps TRBD2 (5 bases). This CDR3 is 16 amino acids long. Per germline, CDR1 KGHSH and CDR2 LQKENI. Trimming took off 2 bases at V and 1 base at J, with 12 bases between the two ends. DNA of the CDR3: TGTGCCAGCTCACCAGGGGTCGGGGTTGCCAAAAACATTCAGTACTTC. This sequence encodes CASSPGVGVAKNIQYF. The full variable domain, its missing parts supplied by reference TRBV18 and TRBJ2-4, is NAGVMQNPRHLVRRRGQEARLRCSPMKGHSHVYWYRQLPEEGLKFMVYLQKENIIDESGMPKERFSAEFPKEGPSILRIQQVVRGDSAAYFCASSPGVGVAKNIQYFGAGTRLSVL.

V gene TRBV14 combines with J gene TRBJ1-2; D gene unclear. Trimming took 5 bases from V and 5 from J, leaving 12 bases between them. The CDR3 contains 13 residues. Germline loops: CDR1 SGHDN, CDR2 FVKESK. Here the CDR3 DNA reads TGTGCCAGCAGCTCAAGACCCGCTTATGGCTACACCTTC. It is translated as CASSSRPAYGYTF.

The genes are TRBV30 and TRBJ1-6; no reliable D call. Trimming stripped 3 bases from V and 0 bases from J, with 9 bases between. This CDR3 has 15 residues. Germline-derived CDR1 and CDR2 are GTSNPN and SVGIG (reference sequence). This chain's CDR3 is CAWRAGSSYNSPLHF. CDR3 DNA sequence: TGTGCCTGGAGGGCAGGCAGCTCCTATAATTCACCCCTCCACTTT.

The genes are TRBV9 and TRBJ2-5; the match to TRBD1 covers 11 bases. CDR1 SGDLS and CDR2 YYNGEE come from the germline V gene. J lost 5 bases, V lost 2 bases, and 8 bases had no gene match. The length of the CDR3 is 16 residues. CDR3 in amino acids: CASSVGQGAGRETQYF. CDR3 sequence (DNA): TGTGCCAGCAGCGTCGGACAGGGGGCCGGGAGGGAGACCCAGTACTTC.

The V call is TRBV5-4, the J call TRBJ2-5; 14 bases fit TRBD2. Trimming at V came to 2 bases and at J to 5 bases, leaving 11 bases not matched to a gene. CDR3 length equals 18 residues. Germline V lookup: CDR1 SGHNT, CDR2 YYREEE (reference sequence). The CDR3 region is CASSLRWGLAGAEETQYF. The CDR3 region has the DNA TGTGCCAGCAGCTTAAGATGGGGACTAGCGGGGGCGGAGGAGACCCAGTACTTC.

The V call is TRBV9, the J call TRBJ2-5; D possibly corresponds to TRBD1 (6 bases). This CDR3 contains 13 residues. The germline V gene has CDR1 SGDLS and CDR2 YYNGEE. V dropped 2 bases and J dropped 7 bases, with 12 bases sitting between them. The DNA of the CDR3 is TGTGCCAGCAGCGTCCGTATACAGGGGACCCAGTACTTC. Its translation: CASSVRIQGTQYF.

V and J are TRBV19 and TRBJ2-3; 8 nucleotides line up with TRBD2. With 6 bases clipped from V and 0 bases from J, the junction kept 8 bases outside the gene matches. The CDR3 contains 16 residues. Germline V gene lookup returns CDR1 LNHDA and CDR2 SQIVND (reference sequence). This CDR3 reads CASSAVAGSSTDTQYF. CDR3 DNA sequence: TGTGCCAGTAGCGCAGTAGCGGGATCTAGCACAGATACGCAGTATTTT.

The chain carries TRBV6-5 and TRBJ1-3; D is undetermined. Trimming cost V 4 bases and J 0 bases, with 4 bases left between them. The CDR3 loop spans 13 amino acids. Germline values: CDR1 MNHEY, CDR2 SVGAGI. The CDR3 spells CASSSSSGNTIYF. In DNA form, the CDR3 reads TGTGCCAGCAGTTCCAGCTCTGGAAACACCATATATTTT.

This clone has just a few counts. V gene TRBV7-2 combines with J gene TRBJ2-7; no definite D call. The CDR3 length is 13 residues. V lost 1 base and J 4 bases, leaving 8 bases between the germline ends. Germline loops: CDR1 SGHTA, CDR2 FQGNSA. CDR3: CASSLGQLYEQYF. The CDR3, as DNA: TGTGCCAGCAGCTTAGGTCAGCTTTACGAGCAGTACTTC.

The rearrangement uses TRBV14 and TRBJ1-2; 10 bases fit TRBD1. Germline CDR1 reads SGHDN; CDR2 reads FVKESK. V dropped 4 bases and J dropped 7; count of bases not matched to a gene: 9. This CDR3 has 15 residues. CDR3 region: CASSPDRGRGFGYTF. CDR3 DNA: TGTGCCAGCAGCCCCGACAGGGGGCGAGGGTTTGGCTACACCTTC.